This T cell receptor (beta chain) is drawn from a study of T cells in Graves' hyperthyroidism and ophthalmopathy. RNA transcripts yielded amplified TCR beta CDR3 regions. The HTBI primer set was used in a first-round RT-PCR of the TCR CDR3. Via MiXCR, TCRdb re-called the multiplex PCR reads, giving one row per CDR3 protein. Counted here are around 530,000 distinct CDR3 sequences, roughly a sixth occurring once; the ten biggest clones make up around 17%. V was pared by 0 bases and J by 6 bases, with 15 bases between. There are 15 residues in the CDR3. Germline CDR1 and CDR2: SQVTM and ANQGSEA. The chain has TRBV29-1 and TRBJ2-1, with D possibly being TRBD2 (5 bases). Sequenced sample: blood. The sequence derives from a woman aged 18-29 years with Graves' ophthalmopathy. CDR3 in amino acids: CSVEDLVGRGNEQFF. The CDR3, as DNA: TGCAGCGTTGAAGATCTGGTCGGTCGGGGCAATGAGCAGTTCTTC.